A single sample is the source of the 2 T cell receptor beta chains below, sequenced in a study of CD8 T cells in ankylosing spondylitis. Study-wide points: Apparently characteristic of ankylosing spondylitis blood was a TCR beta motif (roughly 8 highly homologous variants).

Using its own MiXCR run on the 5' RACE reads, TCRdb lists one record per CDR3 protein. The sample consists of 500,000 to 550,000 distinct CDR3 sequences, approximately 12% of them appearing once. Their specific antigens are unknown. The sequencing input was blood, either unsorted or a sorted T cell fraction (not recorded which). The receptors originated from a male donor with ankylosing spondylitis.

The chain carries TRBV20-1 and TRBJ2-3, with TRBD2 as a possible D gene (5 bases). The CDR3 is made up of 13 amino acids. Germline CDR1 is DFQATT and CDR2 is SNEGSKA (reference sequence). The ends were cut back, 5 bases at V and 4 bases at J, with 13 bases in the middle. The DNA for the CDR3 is TGCAGTGCTCCCCCGTGGGGAGCAGATACGCAGTATTTT. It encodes CSAPPWGADTQYF.

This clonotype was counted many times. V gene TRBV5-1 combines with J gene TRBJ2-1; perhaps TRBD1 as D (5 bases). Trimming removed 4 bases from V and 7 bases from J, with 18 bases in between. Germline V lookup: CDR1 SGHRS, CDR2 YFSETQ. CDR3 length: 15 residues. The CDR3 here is CASSKETVPGNEQFF. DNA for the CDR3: TGCGCCAGCAGCAAAGAGACAGTCCCTGGAAATGAGCAGTTCTTC. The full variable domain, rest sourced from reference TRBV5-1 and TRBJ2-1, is KAGVTQTPRYLIKTRGQQVTLSCSPISGHRSVSWYQQTPGQGLQFLFEYFSETQRNKGNFPGRFSGRQFSNSRSEMNVSTLELGDSALYLCASSKETVPGNEQFFGPGTRLTVL.